Following are 25 T cell receptor beta chains from one sample sequenced in a study of shared clonotypes between healthy human individuals. The data were produced by immunoSEQ multiplex PCR, yet TCRdb's version contains in-frame clones alone and is incomplete. The sample gives roughly 2.5 million clones, around nine tenths of which show up once; around 0.14% is in the top ten. Sequencing used naive CD4+ T cells sorted from blood. The subset is: CD45RA+ positively selected. The receptor source for this set is a young man in good health.

The rearrangement joins TRBV7-2 to TRBJ2-3; the match to TRBD1 covers 7 bases. The junction had 9 bases not matched to a gene; V was cut back by 8 bases and J by 4 bases. This CDR3 is 14 amino acids long. Germline V gene lookup returns CDR1 SGHTA and CDR2 FQGNSA. For the CDR3, the DNA is TGTGCCAGCCTCCGGGACAGATATTCAGATACGCAGTATTTT. Its protein product is CASLRDRYSDTQYF.

This chain's CDR3 is CATRVIGALVGGYTF. Written as DNA, the CDR3 is TGTGCCACCCGAGTTATCGGGGCCCTCGTGGGGGGCTACACCTTC. The rearrangement joins TRBV25-1 to TRBJ1-2; tentatively, D is TRBD1 (5 bases). The CDR3 is made up of 15 amino acids. Germline V lookup: CDR1 MGHDK, CDR2 SYGVNS. Trimming left V 10 bases short and J 8 bases short, with 26 bases between.

Concerning this clone: Other DNA sequences in the sample encode the same CDR3. V usage is TRBV10-3 and J usage is TRBJ2-3; TRBD1 aligns across 10 bases. Germline assignment: CDR1 ENHRY and CDR2 SYGVKD. The V gene end was trimmed by 6 bases and the J gene end by 3 bases; junction bases not matched to a gene: 3. The CDR3 totals 14 residues. CDR3 nucleotides: TGTGCCATCAGCCTGGGACAGGGGACAGATACGCAGTATTTT. Its translation: CAISLGQGTDTQYF.

This sequence joins TRBV2 and TRBJ1-1; D unresolved. The CDR3 sequence is 12 residues long. In germline, CDR1 is SNHLY, CDR2 FYNNEI. With 8 bases removed from V and 6 bases from J, the gap between germline ends came to 13 bases. The CDR3 reads CASDGLTPEAFF. CDR3 in DNA: TGTGCCAGCGATGGTTTAACTCCTGAAGCTTTCTTT.

CDR3 DNA: TGTGCCAGTAGTATGCGGACTAGCGGGATAGAGACCCAGTACTTC. This codes for CASSMRTSGIETQYF. The chain uses TRBV19 and TRBJ2-5, with 12 bases that match TRBD2. V shed 3 bases, J shed 4 bases, and the junction held 3 bases outside the gene matches. CDR3 length: 15 residues. Per germline, CDR1 LNHDA and CDR2 SQIVND (reference sequence). Complete variable domain (other parts from reference TRBV19 and TRBJ2-5): DGGITQSPKYLFRKEGQNVTLSCEQNLNHDAMYWYRQDPGQGLRLIYYSQIVNDFQKGDIAEGYSVSREKKESFPLTVTSAQKNPTAFYLCASSMRTSGIETQYFGPGTRLLVL.

The chain uses TRBV11-2 and TRBJ2-7, with 12 positions matching TRBD2. The J segment lost 3 bases and the V segment lost 5 bases, leaving 5 bases of the junction unmatched. CDR1 is SGHAT, CDR2 FQNNGV, per germline. This CDR3 is 15 amino acids long. DNA of the CDR3: TGTGCCAGCAGCCCGACTAGCGGGAGATACTACGAGCAGTACTTC. Translation gives CASSPTSGRYYEQYF.

V is TRBV2 and J is TRBJ2-3; weak D call: TRBD2 (5 bases). The V and J ends lost 4 bases and 4 bases respectively, with 6 bases between them. The CDR3 spans 12 residues. CDR1 is SNHLY and CDR2 is FYNNEI in the germline V gene. Written as DNA, the CDR3 is TGTGCCAGCAGTGGGACTTCAGATACGCAGTATTTT. Amino acids: CASSGTSDTQYF. Full variable domain (rest looked up from reference TRBV2 and TRBJ2-3): EPEVTQTPSHQVTQMGQEVILRCVPISNHLYFYWYRQILGQKVEFLVSFYNNEISEKSEIFDDQFSVERPDGSNFTLKIRSTKLEDSAMYFCASSGTSDTQYFGPGTRLTVL.

The table lists this clone with a few counts. The chain is built from TRBV13 and TRBJ1-2; D is unresolved. CDR1 PRHDT and CDR2 FYEKMQ come from the germline V gene (reference sequence). This CDR3 comprises 14 residues. V was shortened by 5 bases and J by 8 bases, with 18 bases between the two germline ends. CDR3 sequence reads: CASSLILVSPGYTF. Here the CDR3 DNA reads TGTGCCAGCAGCCTCATCTTGGTGAGCCCGGGCTACACCTTC.

The rearrangement links TRBV6-5 to TRBJ1-3; no definite D call. V was trimmed by 4 bases and J by 4 bases, leaving 14 bases between them. The CDR3 has 15 residues. Per the germline V gene, CDR1 is MNHEY and CDR2 is SVGAGI. CDR3: CASSLLSGVGNTIYF. The CDR3 DNA follows: TGTGCCAGCAGTTTACTATCTGGGGTGGGAAACACCATATATTTT.

This clone has only one observation. J is TRBJ1-1 and V is TRBV10-3; maybe TRBD1 (5 bases). CDR3 size: 15 residues. Looked up from germline, CDR1 is ENHRY and CDR2 is SYGVKD. V was pared by 2 bases and J by 1 base, with 11 bases between. CDR3 loop: CAISESPQGNTEAFF. As DNA, the CDR3 is TGTGCCATCAGTGAGAGCCCTCAGGGGAACACTGAAGCTTTCTTT.

The genes are TRBV18 and TRBJ1-4; D not resolved. V lost 2 bases, J lost 7 bases, and 14 bases lay in between. The CDR3 length is 15 residues. CDR1 and CDR2 (germline): KGHSH, LQKENI. CDR3 loop: CASSPGEGYGEKLFF. The CDR3 DNA follows: TGTGCCAGCTCACCAGGGGAAGGTTACGGTGAAAAACTGTTTTTT.

The chain joins TRBV5-4 to TRBJ2-3; TRBD2 agrees at 9 bases. This CDR3 spans 16 amino acids. Germline loops: CDR1 SGHNT, CDR2 YYREEE (reference sequence). The trim removed 0 bases at V and 2 bases at J, leaving 4 bases unmatched. CDR3 sequence: CASSLGRGGDTDTQYF. In nucleotides, the CDR3 is TGTGCCAGCAGCTTGGGTCGCGGGGGGGACACAGATACGCAGTATTTT.

The rearrangement uses TRBV7-9 and TRBJ1-1, with 7 bases that match TRBD1. The CDR3 spans 15 residues. The V gene's germline CDR1 is SEHNR and CDR2 FQNEAQ (reference sequence). The trim removed 11 bases at V and 0 bases at J, leaving 12 bases unmatched. Here the CDR3 DNA reads TGTGCCGCCGGAGCAGGGGGGAGGATGAACACTGAAGCTTTCTTT. Its translation is CAAGAGGRMNTEAFF.

This rearrangement joins TRBV5-1 to TRBJ2-7; 9 bases line up with TRBD1. Trimming at V came to 4 bases and at J to 1 base, leaving 12 bases not matched to a gene. CDR1 and CDR2 (germline): SGHRS, YFSETQ. This CDR3 contains 17 residues. CDR3 bases: TGCGCCAGCAGCCTGACCCTCCGGGACAGGGTGTCCTACGAGCAGTACTTC. Its protein product is CASSLTLRDRVSYEQYF.

This sequence joins TRBV5-1 and TRBJ2-3; TRBD1 matches 7 bases. Germline V gene lookup returns CDR1 SGHRS and CDR2 YFSETQ. The CDR3 runs to 13 residues. V lost 4 bases, J lost 2 bases, and 1 base stayed unmatched. Here the CDR3 reads CASSGQATDTQYF. CDR3 nucleotides: TGCGCCAGCAGCGGACAGGCCACAGATACGCAGTATTTT.

The chain links TRBV28 to TRBJ1-1, with TRBD1 matching over 7 bases. The CDR3 covers 16 residues. Trimming removed 6 bases from V and 1 base from J; junction bases left unmatched: 11. From germline, CDR1 is MDHEN and CDR2 SYDVKM. The CDR3 protein is CASSRTGTGENTEAFF. In nucleotides, the CDR3 is TGTGCCAGCAGCCGGACGGGTACAGGGGAGAACACTGAAGCTTTCTTT.

The chain recombines TRBV6-1 with TRBJ1-4, with D possibly being TRBD1 (6 bases). This CDR3 comprises 15 residues. The germline V gene has CDR1 MNHNS and CDR2 SASEGT. With 9 bases removed from V and 4 bases from J, the gap between germline ends came to 18 bases. CDR3 residues: CASSLKTGYNEKLFF. The CDR3 nucleotides are TGTGCCAGTAGTCTCAAGACAGGATATAATGAAAAACTGTTTTTT.

Details on this clone: Other DNA sequences of this sample code for an identical CDR3. The CDR3 reads CASSALTVNTEAFF. Here the CDR3 DNA reads TGTGCCAGCAGTGCCCTGACAGTGAACACTGAAGCTTTCTTT. The genes are TRBV2 and TRBJ1-1; tentatively, D is TRBD1 (5 bases). Per germline, CDR1 SNHLY and CDR2 FYNNEI. The CDR3 has 14 residues. V was trimmed by 4 bases and J by 0 bases, leaving 9 bases between them. Using reference TRBV2 and TRBJ1-1 for the parts outside the CDR3, the full variable domain is EPEVTQTPSHQVTQMGQEVILRCVPISNHLYFYWYRQILGQKVEFLVSFYNNEISEKSEIFDDQFSVERPDGSNFTLKIRSTKLEDSAMYFCASSALTVNTEAFFGQGTRLTVV.

The chain uses TRBV27 and TRBJ1-2, with D hard to call. V was trimmed by 8 bases and J by 5 bases, leaving 12 bases between them. The CDR3 is made up of 12 amino acids. Per germline, CDR1 MNHEY and CDR2 SMNVEV (reference sequence). The CDR3: CASAGGKYGYTF. Here the CDR3 DNA reads TGTGCCAGCGCCGGAGGGAAGTATGGCTACACCTTC.

The rearrangement joins TRBV10-2 to TRBJ2-1, with TRBD2 matching 9 bases. V lost 2 bases to trimming and J lost 1 base; unmatched junction nucleotides: 9. The CDR3 has 18 residues. From germline, CDR1 is WSHSY and CDR2 SAAADI. CDR3 DNA: TGCGCCAGCAGTGAGCTGGGTAGCGGGGGAGGATCCTACAATGAGCAGTTCTTC. This encodes CASSELGSGGGSYNEQFF.

The rearrangement uses TRBV5-4 and TRBJ2-7; TRBD1 or TRBD2 may be the D gene (5 bases each). This CDR3 contains 15 residues. In germline, CDR1 is SGHNT, CDR2 YYREEE (reference sequence). Deletions cut 0 bases from V and 6 bases from J, with 16 bases between. CDR3 sequence: CASSLEAGTGGEQYF. CDR3 nucleotide sequence: TGTGCCAGCAGCTTGGAGGCAGGGACGGGCGGCGAGCAGTACTTC.

The V and J genes are TRBV6-6 and TRBJ2-5; TRBD1 is a possible D gene (6 bases). Trimming took off 5 bases at V and 1 base at J, with 8 bases between the two ends. This CDR3 spans 13 amino acids. Per germline, CDR1 MNHNY and CDR2 SVGAGI (reference sequence). The CDR3 loop reads CASSRDTQETQYF. The CDR3 bases are TGTGCCAGCAGTCGGGACACCCAAGAGACCCAGTACTTC.

In this sample, this clone turned up once. J is TRBJ1-1 and V is TRBV2, with D possibly TRBD1 on 6 matching bases. The CDR3 is 13 amino acids. V was trimmed by 4 bases and J by 5 bases, leaving 11 bases between them. Germline V lookup: CDR1 SNHLY, CDR2 FYNNEI. The CDR3 DNA follows: TGTGCCAGCAGTGTGGCAGGGGTGACTGAAGCTTTCTTT. Its translation is CASSVAGVTEAFF.

This sequence joins TRBV25-1 and TRBJ1-4; D is perhaps TRBD1 (5 bases). V lost 0 bases, J lost 8 bases, and 13 bases lay in between. Germline V gives CDR1 MGHDK, CDR2 SYGVNS. The CDR3 runs to 15 residues. In DNA, the CDR3 is TGTGCCAGCAGTGAATATCGGGCCAGGGACGAAAAACTGTTTTTT. Encoded protein: CASSEYRARDEKLFF.

The chain carries TRBV6-5 and TRBJ2-2; TRBD2 matches 8 bases. This CDR3 has 12 amino acids. Germline V gene sequence: CDR1 MNHEY, CDR2 SVGAGI. Germline trimming cut 11 bases from V and 7 bases from J; bases unmatched to any gene: 6. In nucleotides, the CDR3 is TGTGCCGTACGGGGGGGTGTCGGGGAGCTGTTTTTT. This encodes CAVRGGVGELFF.